One sample yielded the 22 T cell receptor beta chains listed below, sequenced in a study of monozygotic twins with inflammatory bowel disease (dated by TCRdb to about 2019). Preparation of the library involved 5' RACE. Sequencing used an Illumina HiSeq 2500. After TCRdb reprocessed the reads, each CDR3 protein sequence was kept as one row, without DNA. The sample's table lists a count of 200,000 to 250,000 distinct CDR3 sequences. The ten largest clonotypes hold about 8% of the sample. The sequenced sample consisted of blood. Every receptor here comes from a human donor with ulcerative colitis or Crohn's disease, or a healthy co-twin of an affected twin (not recorded which).

The CDR3 sequence: CASSPSGKETQYF. The chain employs TRBV7-3 and TRBJ2-5; the TCRdb call, TRBD2, lacks DNA for checking. Germline CDR1 is SGHTA and CDR2 is FQGTGA. This CDR3 has 13 residues.

V is TRBV5-1 and J is TRBJ1-1; TCRdb's D call of TRBD1 is untestable without DNA. This CDR3 is built from 14 residues. CDR1 and CDR2 (germline): SGHRS, YFSETQ. CDR3 residues: CASSLPGQITEAFF.

The V and J genes are TRBV30 and TRBJ1-1; as DNA is missing, the TRBD1 call by TCRdb cannot be tested. There are 12 residues in the CDR3. Per germline, CDR1 GTSNPN and CDR2 SVGIG (reference sequence). The CDR3: CAWSVVGGRAFF.

The V gene is TRBV15, the J gene TRBJ1-1; without DNA, the TCRdb call of TRBD1 cannot be checked. CDR3 length: 12 residues. Germline V gives CDR1 LNHNV, CDR2 YYDKDF (reference sequence). The CDR3 loop is CATSRDSARAFF.

The rearrangement links TRBV5-1 to TRBJ1-2; TCRdb designates TRBD1, a call that cannot be tested without DNA. This CDR3 has 14 residues. Germline CDR1 reads SGHRS; CDR2 reads YFSETQ. CDR3 protein: CASSPAGEGYGYTF.

This CDR3 reads CASSYGTLSGSPQHF. This chain uses TRBV5-6 with TRBJ1-5. The CDR3 is made up of 15 amino acids. CDR1 is SGHDT, CDR2 YYEEEE, per germline.

The rearrangement uses TRBV19 and TRBJ1-1; the D gene TCRdb calls, TRBD1, cannot be checked with no DNA. The length of the CDR3 is 14 residues. Germline V gives CDR1 LNHDA, CDR2 SQIVND (reference sequence). The CDR3 region is CASSKATGVTEAFF.

V usage is TRBV12-3 or TRBV12-4 and J usage is TRBJ1-4; TCRdb reports TRBD1, a call that lacks DNA to check it against. This CDR3 is 13 amino acids long. CDR3 sequence reads: CASSFGGGEKLFF.

This chain links TRBV6-1 with TRBJ2-2; lacking DNA, the TRBD2 call made by TCRdb goes unchecked. Germline assignment: CDR1 MNHNS and CDR2 SASEGT. The CDR3 totals 15 residues. The CDR3 reads CATHGLAGDTGELFF.

CDR3: CASSHLSDGRRAGQPQHF. The V call is TRBV6-5, the J call TRBJ1-5. CDR3 length: 18 amino acids. Per germline, CDR1 MNHEY and CDR2 SVGAGI.

This rearrangement joins TRBV29-1 to TRBJ2-7; without DNA, the TCRdb call of TRBD2 cannot be checked. The CDR3 totals 15 residues. The V gene's germline CDR1 is SQVTM and CDR2 ANQGSEA. CDR3 sequence: CSALISGQSSYEQYF.

The chain carries TRBV12-3 or TRBV12-4 and TRBJ2-3; TCRdb names TRBD1, which stays unverified in the absence of DNA. This CDR3 contains 13 residues. The CDR3 protein is CASSWDTSDTQYF.

The chain carries TRBV20-1 and TRBJ1-1. The germline V gene has CDR1 DFQATT and CDR2 SNEGSKA (reference sequence). The CDR3 contains 16 residues. The CDR3 region is CSAPPAGGPMNTEAFF.

The chain is built from TRBV18 and TRBJ1-6. Germline V gene lookup returns CDR1 KGHSH and CDR2 LQKENI. The CDR3 has 14 residues. The CDR3 sequence: CASSTDGVNSPLHF. The entire variable domain, with the rest obtained from reference TRBV18 and TRBJ1-6, is as follows: NAGVMQNPRHLVRRRGQEARLRCSPMKGHSHVYWYRQLPEEGLKFMVYLQKENIIDESGMPKERFSAEFPKEGPSILRIQQVVRGDSAAYFCASSTDGVNSPLHFGNGTRLTVT.

The rearrangement links TRBV4-3 to TRBJ2-3. Germline CDR1 and CDR2: LGHNA and YSLEER. The CDR3 sequence is 15 residues long. CDR3 sequence: CASSQDSRGTDTQYF.

The chain carries TRBV29-1 and TRBJ1-2; the D gene TCRdb calls, TRBD1, cannot be checked with no DNA. The CDR3 consists of 13 residues. In germline, CDR1 is SQVTM, CDR2 ANQGSEA. This CDR3 reads CSVERGASLGYTF.

CDR3 amino acids: CASSVGSAYYNEQFF. The V call is TRBV9, the J call TRBJ2-1. This CDR3 is 15 amino acids long. CDR1 is SGDLS, CDR2 YYNGEE, per germline.

V is TRBV18 and J is TRBJ1-1. The CDR3 extends over 15 amino acids. Germline lookup yields CDR1 KGHSH and CDR2 LQKENI. The chain's CDR3 is CASSPSGVLNTEAFF.

The chain carries TRBV12-3 or TRBV12-4 and TRBJ2-5; the D call from TCRdb, TRBD1, cannot be confirmed without DNA. The CDR3 sequence is 15 residues long. The CDR3 sequence: CASSLGTGGGETQYF.

The J gene is TRBJ2-1, the V gene TRBV20-1; TCRdb's assignment of TRBD2 cannot be checked, as there is no DNA. In germline, CDR1 is DFQATT, CDR2 SNEGSKA (reference sequence). The CDR3 loop spans 13 amino acids. This CDR3 reads CSASSGVYNEQFF.

V and J are TRBV5-1 and TRBJ1-2. Germline V lookup: CDR1 SGHRS, CDR2 YFSETQ. This CDR3 is built from 13 residues. The CDR3: CASSLAGDYGYTF.

This chain connects TRBV20-1 to TRBJ2-1; TCRdb selects TRBD1, and the lack of DNA leaves this call unchecked. This CDR3 is 15 amino acids long. CDR1 is DFQATT, CDR2 SNEGSKA, per germline (reference sequence). CDR3 sequence: CSALRPLGGSNEQFF.